Shown below are 17 T cell receptor beta chains from a single sample sequenced in a study of T cells after yellow fever vaccination. In TCRdb, the 5' RACE reads were re-called with MiXCR into one record per CDR3 protein. The data show tens of thousands of distinct CDR3 sequences, more than 5% seen once. The input for sequencing was CD8+ T cells sorted from PBMCs, taken 10 days after the yellow fever booster vaccination. The receptors here all came from a man aged 25 to 40 who received the YFV17D yellow fever vaccine.

On this clonotype itself: Sequence at one end of the junction differs from germline and may be a read error. The chain carries TRBV3-1 and TRBJ2-5, with 9 bases aligning to TRBD2. The CDR3 has 19 amino acids. The V gene's germline CDR1 is LGHDT and CDR2 YNNKEL (reference sequence). The CDR3, as DNA: TGTGCCACCAGCCAAGGATTCGCGGGAGGGCCAATCGAAAGTGAGACCCAGTACTTC. It encodes CATSQGFAGGPIESETQYF.

This clonotype has at least ten counts. The rearrangement joins TRBV7-9 to TRBJ2-1; D perhaps matches TRBD2 (6 bases). The germline V and J ends were trimmed by 5 bases and 1 base, with 15 bases remaining between them. The CDR3 contains 16 residues. CDR1 and CDR2 (germline): SEHNR, FQNEAQ (reference sequence). The CDR3 DNA sequence: TGTGCCAGCAGCGAAAGACTAGATGGTTCCTACAATGAGCAGTTCTTC. Its protein is CASSERLDGSYNEQFF.

In its sample, this clonotype was seen many times. The chain carries TRBV11-2 and TRBJ2-1; the D is unclear. The CDR3 sequence is 12 residues long. The V and J ends lost 1 base and 10 bases respectively, with 8 bases between them. Germline V gene data show CDR1 as SGHAT and CDR2 as FQNNGV. The CDR3 sequence: CASSLGTAEQFF. DNA for the CDR3: TGTGCCAGCAGCTTAGGAACAGCCGAGCAGTTCTTC.

The sample holds many counts of this clonotype. The gene calls are TRBV5-1 and TRBJ2-1; 8 bases are shared with TRBD2. Germline CDR1 SGHRS, CDR2 YFSETQ. This CDR3 has 16 residues. V gave up 1 base and J gave up 0 bases; unmatched junction bases: 3. The CDR3 bases are TGCGCCAGCAGCTTGACTAGCGGAAGCTCCTACAATGAGCAGTTCTTC. It is translated as CASSLTSGSSYNEQFF. Full variable domain (remainder filled in from reference TRBV5-1 and TRBJ2-1): KAGVTQTPRYLIKTRGQQVTLSCSPISGHRSVSWYQQTPGQGLQFLFEYFSETQRNKGNFPGRFSGRQFSNSRSEMNVSTLELGDSALYLCASSLTSGSSYNEQFFGPGTRLTVL.

In its sample, this clonotype ranks as medium-sized. The V gene is TRBV12-3 or TRBV12-4, the J gene TRBJ2-5; either TRBD1 or TRBD2 may fit D (7 bases each). The CDR3 loop spans 15 amino acids. V shed 6 bases and J shed 4 bases, with 18 bases lying between them. The DNA for the CDR3 is TGTGCCAGCAGCAGACAGGGAGCGGGGTTAGAGACCCAGTACTTC. Its translation: CASSRQGAGLETQYF.

At least ten counts were recorded for this clonotype. The chain employs TRBV4-2 and TRBJ2-7; D ambiguous. Trimming shortened V by 0 bases and J by 2 bases, and 5 bases separated the two germline ends. CDR3 length equals 13 residues. From germline, CDR1 is LGHNA and CDR2 YNFKEQ. CDR3 sequence reads: CASSQEGPYEQYF. Written as DNA, the CDR3 is TGTGCCAGCAGCCAAGAAGGGCCCTACGAGCAGTACTTC.

This clonotype has ten or more counts. The rearrangement links TRBV7-9 to TRBJ2-1, with 7 positions matching TRBD1. The trim removed 2 bases at V and 1 base at J, leaving 5 bases unmatched. This CDR3 contains 16 residues. The V gene's germline CDR1 is SEHNR and CDR2 FQNEAQ (reference sequence). CDR3 nucleotides: TGTGCCAGCAGCTTAAGAGGGGGCGTTTCCTACAATGAGCAGTTCTTC. This gives the protein CASSLRGGVSYNEQFF.

This clonotype was picked up many times. The CDR3 loop reads CASSEERGTDTQYF. In DNA, the CDR3 is TGCGCCAGCAGCGAAGAAAGGGGGACAGATACGCAGTATTTT. The rearrangement uses TRBV5-1 and TRBJ2-3; maybe TRBD1 (6 bases). With 4 bases removed from V and 3 bases from J, the gap between germline ends came to 12 bases. Germline CDR1 and CDR2: SGHRS and YFSETQ. This CDR3 is 14 amino acids long.

This clonotype was picked up many times. The chain employs TRBV29-1 and TRBJ1-2, with 10 bases matching TRBD1. The germline V gene has CDR1 SQVTM and CDR2 ANQGSEA. CDR3 length equals 15 residues. V was clipped by 1 base and J by 3 bases; unmatched bases: 5. The CDR3 region has the DNA TGCAGCGTTGAAGGCGGGGACAGGGGAGACTATGGCTACACCTTC. It specifies CSVEGGDRGDYGYTF. The full variable domain, completed using reference TRBV29-1 and TRBJ1-2, is SAVISQKPSRDICQRGTSLTIQCQVDSQVTMMFWYRQQPGQSLTLIATANQGSEATYESGFVIDKFPISRPNLTFSTLTVSNMSPEDSSIYLCSVEGGDRGDYGYTFGSGTRLTVV.

This clonotype was observed a few times. A much more abundant neighbour one base away suggests this may be a read error. This rearrangement joins TRBV20-1 to TRBJ2-3, with D perhaps matching TRBD2 (6 bases). The CDR3 is 16 residues long. Germline values: CDR1 DFQATT, CDR2 SNEGSKA (reference sequence). The CDR3 DNA reads TGCTGTGCTAGTTGGGGGGACTCACATCCCACAGATACGCAGTATTTT. Translation: CCASWGDSHPTDTQYF.

This clonotype appeared many times. J is TRBJ2-5 and V is TRBV15, with 8 bases lining up with TRBD1. Germline V CDR1 and CDR2: LNHNV, YYDKDF (reference sequence). The CDR3 is 14 residues long. J gave up 5 bases and V 4 bases, and 6 bases lay outside the gene matches. In nucleotides, the CDR3 is TGTGCCACCAGCACTGGACAGGGTGTCGAGACCCAGTACTTC. It codes for CATSTGQGVETQYF.

This clonotype was observed at least ten times. This chain connects TRBV7-9 to TRBJ2-4, with D perhaps TRBD1 (6 bases). Germline V gene sequence: CDR1 SEHNR, CDR2 FQNEAQ (reference sequence). Trimming took off 2 bases at V and 13 bases at J, with 9 bases between the two ends. The CDR3 sequence is 11 residues long. CDR3 amino acids: CASSLNTGQYF. DNA of the CDR3: TGTGCCAGCAGCTTAAATACAGGGCAGTACTTC.

This clonotype has at least ten counts. This chain uses TRBV11-3 with TRBJ2-1, with TRBD2 identical over 7 bases. The germline gives CDR1 SGHNT, CDR2 YENEEA. V lost 0 bases, J lost 2 bases, and 4 bases stayed unmatched. CDR3 size: 16 residues. The CDR3 loop is CASSLEASGPYNEQFF. CDR3 DNA sequence: TGTGCCAGCAGCTTAGAGGCTAGCGGTCCCTACAATGAGCAGTTCTTC. Complete variable domain (other parts from reference TRBV11-3 and TRBJ2-1): EAGVVQSPRYKIIEKKQPVAFWCNPISGHNTLYWYLQNLGQGPELLIRYENEEAVDDSQLPKDRFSAERLKGVDSTLKIQPAELGDSAVYLCASSLEASGPYNEQFFGPGTRLTVL.

This clonotype has a count of ten or more. J is TRBJ2-1 and V is TRBV7-2, with 7 bases identical to TRBD1. From germline, CDR1 is SGHTA and CDR2 FQGNSA. Trimming cost V 5 bases and J 8 bases; bases outside gene matches: 12. The CDR3 covers 15 residues. The CDR3 loop is CASSPRSLQGYEQFF. The DNA for the CDR3 is TGTGCCAGCAGCCCCAGGTCCCTACAGGGGTATGAGCAGTTCTTC. Full variable domain (rest looked up from reference TRBV7-2 and TRBJ2-1): GAGVSQSPSNKVTEKGKDVELRCDPISGHTALYWYRQSLGQGLEFLIYFQGNSAPDKSGLPSDRFSAERTGGSVSTLTIQRTQQEDSAVYLCASSPRSLQGYEQFFGPGTRLTVL.

There are many counts of this clonotype. The chain recombines TRBV12-3 or TRBV12-4 with TRBJ2-1; 11 bases fit TRBD2. The CDR3 is made up of 19 amino acids. J lost 0 bases, V lost 5 bases, and 12 bases had no gene match. For the CDR3, the DNA is TGTGCCAGCAGTGCATCCGGGACTAGCGGTTATAGCTCCTACAATGAGCAGTTCTTC. Translated: CASSASGTSGYSSYNEQFF.

This clonotype was counted many times. The chain combines TRBV6-5 with TRBJ2-1; D possibly corresponds to TRBD2 (6 bases). Trimming removed 8 bases at V and 6 bases at J, with 17 bases between. The CDR3 consists of 14 residues. CDR1 and CDR2 (germline): MNHEY, SVGAGI. Written as DNA, the CDR3 is TGTGCCAGCCACTTAGCGGAGACCTCCAATGAGCAGTTCTTC. Its translation: CASHLAETSNEQFF.

In this sample, this clonotype turned up many times. The chain combines TRBV7-9 with TRBJ2-2; D gene unclear. V shed 4 bases and J shed 6 bases, with 12 bases lying between them. There are 14 residues in the CDR3. Germline CDR1 is SEHNR and CDR2 is FQNEAQ (reference sequence). The CDR3 DNA follows: TGTGCCAGCAGCTCAGCAGCCGTCCCCGGGGAGCTGTTTTTT. It translates to CASSSAAVPGELFF.